This TCR beta chain comes out of a study of blood T cell repertoires in COVID-19. Study information: Samples of COVID-19 (acute and convalescent) were obtained from the United States, Italy and Spain. PBMCs, B-cell-depleted T cells, or T cells provided the cDNA or gDNA that made up the material.

Per germline, CDR1 SGHDN and CDR2 FVKESK. This CDR3 contains 16 residues. V shed 2 bases, J shed 2 bases, and the junction held 3 bases outside the gene matches. Study processing details: Estimation of nucleated cell counts relied on the amplification of reference gene primers. The data were produced by immunoSEQ multiplex PCR, yet TCRdb's version contains in-frame clones alone and is incomplete. That table is the source of V, J and clone size, and D and trimming were worked out from the DNA. The profile shows under 250,000 clones, around nine tenths of them singletons. The receptor was derived from a woman aged 55-75 years who had recovered from COVID-19. Material for sequencing was peripheral blood. The V call is TRBV14, the J call TRBJ2-3; 11 bases are shared with TRBD1. CDR3 in amino acids: CASSQWTGGYTDTQYF. The CDR3 coding sequence is TGTGCCAGCAGCCAATGGACAGGGGGCTACACAGATACGCAGTATTTT. The full variable domain, in which reference TRBV14 and TRBJ2-3 provide the parts outside the CDR3, is EAGVTQFPSHSVIEKGQTVTLRCDPISGHDNLYWYRRVMGKEIKFLLHFVKESKQDESGMPNNRFLAERTGGTYSTLKVQPAELEDSGVYFCASSQWTGGYTDTQYFGPGTRLTVL.